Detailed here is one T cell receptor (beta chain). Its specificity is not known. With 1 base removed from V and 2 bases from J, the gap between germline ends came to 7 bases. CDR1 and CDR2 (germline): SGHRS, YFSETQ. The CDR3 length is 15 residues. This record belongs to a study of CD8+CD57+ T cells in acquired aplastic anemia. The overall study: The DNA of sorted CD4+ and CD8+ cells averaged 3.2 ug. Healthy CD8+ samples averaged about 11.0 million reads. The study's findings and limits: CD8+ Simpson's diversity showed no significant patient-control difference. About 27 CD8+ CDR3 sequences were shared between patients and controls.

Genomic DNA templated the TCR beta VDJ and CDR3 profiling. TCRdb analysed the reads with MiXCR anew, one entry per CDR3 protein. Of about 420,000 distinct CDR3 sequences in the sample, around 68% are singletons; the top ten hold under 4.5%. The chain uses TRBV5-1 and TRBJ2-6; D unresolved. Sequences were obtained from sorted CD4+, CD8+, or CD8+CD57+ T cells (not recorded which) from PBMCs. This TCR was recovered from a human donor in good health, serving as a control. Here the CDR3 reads CASSLPGPGANVLTF. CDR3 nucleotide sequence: TGCGCCAGCAGCTTGCCCGGGCCTGGGGCCAACGTCCTGACTTTC.